This T cell receptor (beta chain) was obtained from a study of T cell responses to AZD1222 COVID-19 vaccine. Findings and limits, study-wide: Spike-specific TCR repertoires showed rising breadth and depth after two AZD1222 doses. Reports indicate that nearly half of spike-specific TCRs are directed at unmutated variant regions. Spike-wide coverage was observed for vaccine-associated CD4 TCRs, with dominant responses at 160-218 and 743-854. Donors skewed white British and female; clonal diversity was possibly underestimated.

Germline values: CDR1 SGHVS, CDR2 FNYEAQ. The V and J ends lost 1 base and 8 bases, in that order; junction bases with no gene match: 8. This CDR3 is 16 amino acids long. Only in-frame clones appear in the TCRdb table, and some are missing; sequencing was by immunoSEQ multiplex PCR. Of around 100,000 clones listed, 90% are singletons. Worth noting for this clone: Antigen specificity is unknown.

Sequences were derived from peripheral blood, sampled on day 0 of AZD1222 vaccination. The chain employs TRBV7-6 and TRBJ2-1, with 10 bases lining up with TRBD2. This TCR was sampled from an adult in good health. CDR3 region: CASSLVRLAGDHEQFF. The DNA for the CDR3 is TGTGCCAGCAGCTTAGTTCGCCTAGCGGGGGACCATGAGCAGTTCTTC.